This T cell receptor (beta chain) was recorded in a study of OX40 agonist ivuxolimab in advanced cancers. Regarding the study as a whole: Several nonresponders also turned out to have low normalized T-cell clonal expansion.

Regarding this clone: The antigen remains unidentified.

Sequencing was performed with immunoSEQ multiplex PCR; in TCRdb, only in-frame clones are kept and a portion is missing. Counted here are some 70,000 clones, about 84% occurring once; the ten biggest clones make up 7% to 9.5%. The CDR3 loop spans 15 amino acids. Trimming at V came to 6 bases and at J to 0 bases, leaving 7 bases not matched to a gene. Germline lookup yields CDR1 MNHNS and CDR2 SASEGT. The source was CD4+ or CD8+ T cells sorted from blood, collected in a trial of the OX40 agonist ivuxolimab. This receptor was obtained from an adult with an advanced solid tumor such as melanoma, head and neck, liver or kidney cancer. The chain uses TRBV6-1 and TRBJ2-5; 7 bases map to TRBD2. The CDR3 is CASSSGTIDQETQYF. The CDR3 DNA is TGTGCCAGCAGCTCCGGGACTATAGACCAAGAGACCCAGTACTTC.